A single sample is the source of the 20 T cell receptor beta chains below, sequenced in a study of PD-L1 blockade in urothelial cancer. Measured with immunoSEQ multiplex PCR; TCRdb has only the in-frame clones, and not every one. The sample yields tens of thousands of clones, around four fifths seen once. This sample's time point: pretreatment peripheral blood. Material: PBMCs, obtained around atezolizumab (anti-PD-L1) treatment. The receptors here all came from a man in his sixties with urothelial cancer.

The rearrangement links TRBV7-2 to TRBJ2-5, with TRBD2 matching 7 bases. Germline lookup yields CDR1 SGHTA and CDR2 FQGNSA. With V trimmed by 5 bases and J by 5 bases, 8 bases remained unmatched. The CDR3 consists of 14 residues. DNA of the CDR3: TGTGCCAGCAGCCCCCGACTAGCAGCCGAGACCCAGTACTTC. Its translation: CASSPRLAAETQYF.

The CDR3: CASSSGTGDEKLFF. CDR3 coding DNA: TGTGCCAGCAGCTCGGGCACAGGGGATGAAAAACTGTTTTTT. The J gene is TRBJ1-4, the V gene TRBV7-2; 7 nucleotides line up with TRBD1. V lost 4 bases to trimming and J lost 6 bases; unmatched junction nucleotides: 5. CDR3 size: 14 residues. The germline V gene encodes CDR1 SGHTA and CDR2 FQGNSA.

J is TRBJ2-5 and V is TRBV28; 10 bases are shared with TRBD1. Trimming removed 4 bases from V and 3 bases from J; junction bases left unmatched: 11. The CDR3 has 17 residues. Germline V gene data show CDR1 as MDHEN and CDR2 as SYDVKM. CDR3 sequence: CASSSGDRGIEEETQYF. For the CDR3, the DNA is TGTGCCAGCAGTTCCGGGGACAGGGGTATTGAGGAAGAGACCCAGTACTTC.

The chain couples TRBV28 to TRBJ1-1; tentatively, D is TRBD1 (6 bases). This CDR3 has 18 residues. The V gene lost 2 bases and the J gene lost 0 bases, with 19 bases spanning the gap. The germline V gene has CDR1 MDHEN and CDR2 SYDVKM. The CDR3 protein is CASSLSKAGELMNTEAFF. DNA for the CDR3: TGTGCCAGCAGTTTAAGTAAGGCAGGGGAGCTCATGAACACTGAAGCTTTCTTT.

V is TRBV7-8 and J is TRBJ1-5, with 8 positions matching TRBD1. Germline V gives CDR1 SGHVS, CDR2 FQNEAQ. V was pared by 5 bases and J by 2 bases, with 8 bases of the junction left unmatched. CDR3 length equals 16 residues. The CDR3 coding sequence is TGTGCCAGCAGCCGAAGCGACAGGGGTGGCAATCAGCCCCAGCATTTT. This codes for CASSRSDRGGNQPQHF.

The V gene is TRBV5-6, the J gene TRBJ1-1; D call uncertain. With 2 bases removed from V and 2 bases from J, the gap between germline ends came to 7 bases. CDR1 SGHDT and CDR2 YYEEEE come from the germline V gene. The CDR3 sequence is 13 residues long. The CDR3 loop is CASSFDRNTEAFF. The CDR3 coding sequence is TGTGCCAGCAGCTTTGATAGAAACACTGAAGCTTTCTTT.

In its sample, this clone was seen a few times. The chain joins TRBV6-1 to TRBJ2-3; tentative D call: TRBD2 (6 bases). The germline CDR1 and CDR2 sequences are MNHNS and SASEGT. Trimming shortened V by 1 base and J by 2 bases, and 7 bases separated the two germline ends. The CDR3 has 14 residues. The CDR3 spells CASSEGGDTDTQYF. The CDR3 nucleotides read TGTGCCAGCAGTGAAGGGGGGGACACAGATACGCAGTATTTT.

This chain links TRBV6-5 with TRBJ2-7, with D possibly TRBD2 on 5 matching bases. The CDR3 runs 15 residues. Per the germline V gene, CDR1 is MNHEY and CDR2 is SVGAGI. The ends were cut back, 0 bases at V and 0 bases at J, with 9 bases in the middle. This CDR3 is CASSYSSGGSYEQYF. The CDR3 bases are TGTGCCAGCAGTTACTCGAGCGGCGGCTCCTACGAGCAGTACTTC.

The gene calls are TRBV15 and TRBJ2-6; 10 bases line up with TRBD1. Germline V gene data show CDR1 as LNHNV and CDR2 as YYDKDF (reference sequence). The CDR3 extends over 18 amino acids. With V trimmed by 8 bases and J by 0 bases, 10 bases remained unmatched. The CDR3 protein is CATADRGRSRSGANVLTF. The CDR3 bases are TGTGCCACCGCCGACAGGGGGCGGTCCCGCTCTGGGGCCAACGTCCTGACTTTC.

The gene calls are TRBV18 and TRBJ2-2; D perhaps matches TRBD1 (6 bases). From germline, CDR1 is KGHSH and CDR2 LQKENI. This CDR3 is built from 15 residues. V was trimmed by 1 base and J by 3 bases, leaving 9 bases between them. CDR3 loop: CASSPLPGDTGELFF. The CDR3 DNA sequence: TGTGCCAGCTCACCACTTCCAGGGGACACCGGGGAGCTGTTTTTT.

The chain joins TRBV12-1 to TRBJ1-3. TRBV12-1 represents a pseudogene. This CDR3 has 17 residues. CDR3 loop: CASSYKGLILSGNTIYF. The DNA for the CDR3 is TGTGCCAGCAGCTATAAAGGACTGATTCTTTCTGGAAACACCATATATTTT.

The CDR3 loop is CASRDSIQPQHF. CDR3 bases: TGTGCCAGCCGAGACAGTATTCAGCCCCAGCATTTT. The rearrangement links TRBV25-1 to TRBJ1-5; D is perhaps TRBD1 (5 bases). Germline CDR1 is MGHDK and CDR2 is SYGVNS. CDR3 length equals 12 residues. The V and J ends lost 8 bases and 6 bases respectively, with 11 bases between them.

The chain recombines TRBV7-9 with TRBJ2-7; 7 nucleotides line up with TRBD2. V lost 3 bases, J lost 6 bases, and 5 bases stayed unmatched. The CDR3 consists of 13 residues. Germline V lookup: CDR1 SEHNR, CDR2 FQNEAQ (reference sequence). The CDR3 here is CASSFSGITEQYF. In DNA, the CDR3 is TGTGCCAGCAGCTTCAGCGGGATCACCGAGCAGTACTTC. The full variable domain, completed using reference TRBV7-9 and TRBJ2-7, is DTGVSQNPRHKITKRGQNVTFRCDPISEHNRLYWYRQTLGQGPEFLTYFQNEAQLEKSRLLSDRFSAERPKGSFSTLEIQRTEQGDSAMYLCASSFSGITEQYFGPGTRLTVT.

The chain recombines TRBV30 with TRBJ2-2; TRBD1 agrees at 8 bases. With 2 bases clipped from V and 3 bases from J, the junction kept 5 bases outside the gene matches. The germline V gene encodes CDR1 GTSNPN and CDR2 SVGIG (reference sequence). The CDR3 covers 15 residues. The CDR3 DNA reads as TGTGCCTGGAGTCTAAGGACAGGGTACACCGGGGAGCTGTTTTTT. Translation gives CAWSLRTGYTGELFF.

The CDR3 bases are TGTGCCAGCAGCTTAGGACAGCGCTCCGGAACCTACGAGCAGTACTTC. Translating gives CASSLGQRSGTYEQYF. The rearrangement joins TRBV11-2 to TRBJ2-7, with D possibly being TRBD1 (5 bases). The CDR3 covers 16 residues. Germline-derived CDR1 and CDR2 are SGHAT and FQNNGV. V was shortened by 1 base and J by 2 bases, with 15 bases between the two germline ends.

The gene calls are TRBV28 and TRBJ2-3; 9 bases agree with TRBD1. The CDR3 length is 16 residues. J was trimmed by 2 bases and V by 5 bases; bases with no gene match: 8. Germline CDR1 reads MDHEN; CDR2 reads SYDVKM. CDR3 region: CASSPNRGLVTDTQYF. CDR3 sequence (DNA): TGTGCCAGCAGTCCAAACAGGGGGCTCGTCACAGATACGCAGTATTTT.

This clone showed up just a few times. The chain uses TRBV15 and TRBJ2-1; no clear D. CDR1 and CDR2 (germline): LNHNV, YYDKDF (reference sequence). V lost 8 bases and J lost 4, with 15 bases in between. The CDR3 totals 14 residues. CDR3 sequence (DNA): TGTGCCACCTCAGAGAGGAAAGTGTACAATGAGCAGTTCTTC. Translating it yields CATSERKVYNEQFF.

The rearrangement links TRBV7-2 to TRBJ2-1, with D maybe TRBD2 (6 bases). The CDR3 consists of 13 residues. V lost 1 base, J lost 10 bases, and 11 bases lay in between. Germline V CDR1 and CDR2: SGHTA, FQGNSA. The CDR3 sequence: CASSLGDGGEQFF. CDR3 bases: TGTGCCAGCAGCTTAGGAGACGGGGGAGAGCAGTTCTTC.

CDR3 nucleotide sequence: TGCGCCAGCAGCTTAATACAGGGAAGCACAGATACGCAGTATTTT. Its translation is CASSLIQGSTDTQYF. The chain links TRBV5-1 to TRBJ2-3, with D maybe TRBD1 (6 bases). The CDR3 totals 15 residues. Germline V gives CDR1 SGHRS, CDR2 YFSETQ. Trimming shortened V by 2 bases and J by 0 bases, and 10 bases separated the two germline ends.

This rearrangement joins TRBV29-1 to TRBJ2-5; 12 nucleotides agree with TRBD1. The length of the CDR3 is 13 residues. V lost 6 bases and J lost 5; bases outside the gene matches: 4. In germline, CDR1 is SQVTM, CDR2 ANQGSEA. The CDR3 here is CSVGTGGGETQYF. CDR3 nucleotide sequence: TGCAGCGTCGGGACAGGGGGCGGGGAGACCCAGTACTTC.